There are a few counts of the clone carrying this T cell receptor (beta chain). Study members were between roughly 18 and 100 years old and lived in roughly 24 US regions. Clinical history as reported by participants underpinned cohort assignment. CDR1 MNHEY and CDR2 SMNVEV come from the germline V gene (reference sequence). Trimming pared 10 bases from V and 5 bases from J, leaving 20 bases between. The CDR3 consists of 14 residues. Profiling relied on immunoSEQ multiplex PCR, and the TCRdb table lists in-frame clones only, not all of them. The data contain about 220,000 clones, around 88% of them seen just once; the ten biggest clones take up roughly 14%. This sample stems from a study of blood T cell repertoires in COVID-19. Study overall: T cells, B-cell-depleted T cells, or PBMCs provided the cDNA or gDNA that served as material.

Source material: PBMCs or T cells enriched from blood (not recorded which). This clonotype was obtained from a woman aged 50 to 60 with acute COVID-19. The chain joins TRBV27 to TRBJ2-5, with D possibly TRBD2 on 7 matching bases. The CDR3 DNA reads TGTGCCATCGGTGGGCGGGAGAGGGGGGAGACCCAGTACTTC. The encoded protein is CAIGGRERGETQYF.